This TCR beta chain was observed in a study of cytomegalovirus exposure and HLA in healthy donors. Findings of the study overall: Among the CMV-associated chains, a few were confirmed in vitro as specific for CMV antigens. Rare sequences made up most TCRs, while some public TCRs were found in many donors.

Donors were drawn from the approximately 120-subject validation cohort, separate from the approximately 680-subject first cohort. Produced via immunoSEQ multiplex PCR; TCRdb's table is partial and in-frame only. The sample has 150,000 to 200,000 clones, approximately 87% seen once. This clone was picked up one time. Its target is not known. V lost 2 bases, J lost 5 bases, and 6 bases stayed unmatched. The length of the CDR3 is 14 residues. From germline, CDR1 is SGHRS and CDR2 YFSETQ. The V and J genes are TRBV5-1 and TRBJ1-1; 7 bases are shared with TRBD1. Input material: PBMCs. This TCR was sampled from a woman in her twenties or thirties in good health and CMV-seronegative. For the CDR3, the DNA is TGCGCCAGCAGCTTAAACTTACAGGGGACTGAAGCTTTCTTT. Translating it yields CASSLNLQGTEAFF.